This T cell receptor beta chain emerged from a study of brain metastases from non-small cell lung cancer. The CDR3 has 15 amino acids. Trimming at V came to 2 bases and at J to 6 bases, leaving 8 bases not matched to a gene. Germline V lookup: CDR1 SGHNT, CDR2 YENEEA. Clones were sequenced by immunoSEQ multiplex PCR, and TCRdb holds only the in-frame ones, with some missing. The table records over a thousand clones, roughly 84% of them present only once. As regards this clone: Its antigen is unidentified.

Notes on the study in general: Fewer infiltrating T cells were found in brain metastases than primaries.

The sequencing sample was made of tissue from a brain metastasis. This chain joins TRBV11-3 and TRBJ2-3; the match to TRBD2 covers 7 bases. This receptor was obtained from a donor aged 40 or older with non-small cell lung cancer. The CDR3: CASSLSSGNPDTQYF. CDR3 DNA sequence: TGTGCCAGCAGCTTAAGCAGCGGGAACCCCGATACGCAGTATTTT.